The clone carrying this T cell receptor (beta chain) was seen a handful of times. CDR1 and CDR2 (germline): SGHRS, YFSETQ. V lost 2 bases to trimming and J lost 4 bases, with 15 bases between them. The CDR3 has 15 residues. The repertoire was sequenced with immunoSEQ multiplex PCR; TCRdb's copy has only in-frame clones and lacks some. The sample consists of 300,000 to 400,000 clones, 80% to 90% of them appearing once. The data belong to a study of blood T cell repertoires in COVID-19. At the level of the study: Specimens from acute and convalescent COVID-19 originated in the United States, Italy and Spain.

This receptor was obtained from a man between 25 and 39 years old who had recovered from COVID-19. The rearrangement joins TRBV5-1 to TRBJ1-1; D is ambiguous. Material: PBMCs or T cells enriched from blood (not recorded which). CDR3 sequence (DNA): TGCGCCAGCAGCTTCGGGCAGTTGGCGGGCACTGAAGCTTTCTTT. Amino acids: CASSFGQLAGTEAFF.